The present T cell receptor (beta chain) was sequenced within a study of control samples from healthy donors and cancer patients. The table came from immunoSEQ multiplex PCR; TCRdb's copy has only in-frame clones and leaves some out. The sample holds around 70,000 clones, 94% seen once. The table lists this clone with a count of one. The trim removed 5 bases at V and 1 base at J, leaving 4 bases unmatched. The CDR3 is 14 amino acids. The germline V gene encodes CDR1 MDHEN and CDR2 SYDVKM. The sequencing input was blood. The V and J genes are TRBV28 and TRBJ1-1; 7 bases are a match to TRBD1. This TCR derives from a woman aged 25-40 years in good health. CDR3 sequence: CASSTGQPNTEAFF. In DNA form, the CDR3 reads TGTGCCAGCAGTACGGGACAGCCGAACACTGAAGCTTTCTTT.